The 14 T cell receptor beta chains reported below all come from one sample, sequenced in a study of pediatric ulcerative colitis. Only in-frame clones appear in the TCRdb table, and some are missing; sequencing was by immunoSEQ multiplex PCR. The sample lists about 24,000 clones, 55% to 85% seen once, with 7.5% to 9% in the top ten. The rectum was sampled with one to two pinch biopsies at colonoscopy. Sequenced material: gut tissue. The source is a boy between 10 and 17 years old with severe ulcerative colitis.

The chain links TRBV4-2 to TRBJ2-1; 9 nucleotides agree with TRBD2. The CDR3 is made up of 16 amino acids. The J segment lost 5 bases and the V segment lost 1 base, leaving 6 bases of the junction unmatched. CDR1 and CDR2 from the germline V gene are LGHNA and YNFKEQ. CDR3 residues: CASSQASSGADNEQFF. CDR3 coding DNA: TGTGCCAGCAGCCAAGCGTCTAGCGGGGCCGACAATGAGCAGTTCTTC.

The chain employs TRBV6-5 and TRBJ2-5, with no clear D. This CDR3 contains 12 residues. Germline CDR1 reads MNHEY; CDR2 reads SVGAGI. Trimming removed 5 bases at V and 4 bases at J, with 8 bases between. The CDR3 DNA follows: TGTGCCAGCAGTACCCCGGGAGAGACCCAGTACTTC. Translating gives CASSTPGETQYF.

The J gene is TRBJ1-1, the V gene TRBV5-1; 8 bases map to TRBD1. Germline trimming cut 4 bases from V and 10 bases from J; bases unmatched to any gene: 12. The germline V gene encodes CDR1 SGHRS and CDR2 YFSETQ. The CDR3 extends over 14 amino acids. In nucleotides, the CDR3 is TGCGCCAGCAGCATTGGACAGGGTCCCCTAGGAGCTTTCTTT. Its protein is CASSIGQGPLGAFF.

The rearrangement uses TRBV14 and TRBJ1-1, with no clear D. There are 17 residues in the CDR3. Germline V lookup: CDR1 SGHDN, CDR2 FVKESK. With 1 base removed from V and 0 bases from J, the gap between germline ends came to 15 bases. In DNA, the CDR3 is TGTGCCAGCAGCCAAGTTGAGGGTCTTGGCATGAACACTGAAGCTTTCTTT. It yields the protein CASSQVEGLGMNTEAFF. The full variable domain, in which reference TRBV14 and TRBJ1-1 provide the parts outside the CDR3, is EAGVTQFPSHSVIEKGQTVTLRCDPISGHDNLYWYRRVMGKEIKFLLHFVKESKQDESGMPNNRFLAERTGGTYSTLKVQPAELEDSGVYFCASSQVEGLGMNTEAFFGQGTRLTVV.

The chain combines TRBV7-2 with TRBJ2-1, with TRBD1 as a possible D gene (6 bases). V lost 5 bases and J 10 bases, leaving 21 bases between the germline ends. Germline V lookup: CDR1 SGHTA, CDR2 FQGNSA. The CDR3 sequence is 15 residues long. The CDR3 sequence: CASSPRQDFAGEQFF. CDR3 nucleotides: TGTGCCAGCAGCCCTCGACAGGACTTCGCAGGGGAGCAGTTCTTC. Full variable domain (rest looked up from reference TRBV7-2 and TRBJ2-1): GAGVSQSPSNKVTEKGKDVELRCDPISGHTALYWYRQSLGQGLEFLIYFQGNSAPDKSGLPSDRFSAERTGGSVSTLTIQRTQQEDSAVYLCASSPRQDFAGEQFFGPGTRLTVL.

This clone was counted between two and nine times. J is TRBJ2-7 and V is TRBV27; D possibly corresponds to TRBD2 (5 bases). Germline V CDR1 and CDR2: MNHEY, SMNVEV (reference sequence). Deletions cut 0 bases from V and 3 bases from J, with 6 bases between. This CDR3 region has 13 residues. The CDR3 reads CASSLSGDYEQYF. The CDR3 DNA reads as TGTGCCAGCAGTTTATCCGGGGACTACGAGCAGTACTTC.

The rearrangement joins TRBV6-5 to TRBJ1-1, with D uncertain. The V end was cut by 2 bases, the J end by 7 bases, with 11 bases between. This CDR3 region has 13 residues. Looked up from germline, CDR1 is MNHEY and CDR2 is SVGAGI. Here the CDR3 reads CASSYPPPSEAFF. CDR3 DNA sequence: TGTGCCAGCAGTTACCCCCCTCCTAGTGAAGCTTTCTTT.

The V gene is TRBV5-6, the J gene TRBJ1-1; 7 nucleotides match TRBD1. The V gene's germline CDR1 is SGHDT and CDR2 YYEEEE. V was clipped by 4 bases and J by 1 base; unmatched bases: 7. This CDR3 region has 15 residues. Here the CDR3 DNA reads TGTGCCAGCAGCACTGTGGGACAGTCGAACACTGAAGCTTTCTTT. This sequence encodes CASSTVGQSNTEAFF.

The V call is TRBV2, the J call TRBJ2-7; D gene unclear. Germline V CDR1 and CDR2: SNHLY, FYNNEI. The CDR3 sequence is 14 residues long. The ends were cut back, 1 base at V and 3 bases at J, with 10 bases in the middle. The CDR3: CASSEDAYSYEQYF. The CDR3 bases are TGTGCCAGCAGTGAAGATGCTTACAGCTACGAGCAGTACTTC.

The CDR3 is CASSRTPGEYYEQYF. In DNA form, the CDR3 reads TGCGCCAGCAGCCGTACCCCAGGGGAATACTACGAGCAGTACTTC. The gene calls are TRBV4-1 and TRBJ2-7, with D perhaps matching TRBD1 (6 bases). There are 15 residues in the CDR3. In germline, CDR1 is MGHRA, CDR2 YSYEKL. V was pared by 4 bases and J by 3 bases, with 16 bases between.

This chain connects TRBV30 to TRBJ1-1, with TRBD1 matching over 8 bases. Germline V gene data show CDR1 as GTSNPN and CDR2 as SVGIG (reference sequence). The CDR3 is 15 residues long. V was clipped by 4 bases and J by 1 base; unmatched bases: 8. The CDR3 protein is CAWNSAGGKNTEAFF. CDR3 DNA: TGTGCCTGGAACTCGGCAGGGGGCAAGAACACTGAAGCTTTCTTT. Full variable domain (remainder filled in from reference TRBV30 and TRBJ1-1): SQTIHQWPATLVQPVGSPLSLECTVEGTSNPNLYWYRQAAGRGLQLLFYSVGIGQISSEVPQNLSASRPQDRQFILSSKKLLLSDSGFYLCAWNSAGGKNTEAFFGQGTRLTVV.

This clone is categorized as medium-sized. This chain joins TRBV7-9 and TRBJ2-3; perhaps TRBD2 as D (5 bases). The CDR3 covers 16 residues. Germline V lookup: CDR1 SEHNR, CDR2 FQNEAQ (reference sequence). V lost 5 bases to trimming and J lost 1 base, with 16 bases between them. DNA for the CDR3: TGTGCCAGCAGCCCAACTAGGTTCGCTGGCACAGATACGCAGTATTTT. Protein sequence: CASSPTRFAGTDTQYF.

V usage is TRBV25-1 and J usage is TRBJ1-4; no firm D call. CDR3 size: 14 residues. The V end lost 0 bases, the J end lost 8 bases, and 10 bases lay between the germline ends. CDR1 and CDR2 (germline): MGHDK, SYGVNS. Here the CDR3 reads CASSEYRGEEKLFF. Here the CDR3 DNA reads TGTGCCAGCAGTGAATATCGGGGTGAGGAAAAACTGTTTTTT.

The CDR3: CASSLAGNQETQYF. In nucleotides, the CDR3 is TGTGCCAGCAGCTTGGCAGGGAACCAAGAGACCCAGTACTTC. The J gene is TRBJ2-5, the V gene TRBV5-6, with D possibly TRBD1 on 5 matching bases. Trimming shortened V by 0 bases and J by 0 bases, and 6 bases separated the two germline ends. The CDR3 runs to 14 residues. CDR1 and CDR2 from the germline V gene are SGHDT and YYEEEE.